The 28 T cell receptor beta chains in this list originate from one sample, sequenced in a study of shared clonotypes between healthy human individuals. Sequencing was performed with immunoSEQ multiplex PCR; in TCRdb, only in-frame clones are kept and a portion is missing. The table records millions of clones, over 85% of them present only once. Sequencing input: naive CD4+ T cells sorted from blood. Specified subset: CD45RA+ positively selected. These receptors were collected from a man aged 18 to 29 in good health.

V usage is TRBV2 and J usage is TRBJ2-3; D possibly uses TRBD1 or TRBD2 (5 bases each). The germline CDR1 and CDR2 sequences are SNHLY and FYNNEI. The V end lost 6 bases, the J end lost 4 bases, and 20 bases lay between the germline ends. The CDR3 is 16 amino acids. The DNA of the CDR3 is TGTGCCAGCAGCAAAACCGGGACGGGCGTTGCAGATACGCAGTATTTT. Protein sequence: CASSKTGTGVADTQYF.

The sample holds one count of this clone. The chain combines TRBV19 with TRBJ2-2; D unresolved. Germline lookup yields CDR1 LNHDA and CDR2 SQIVND (reference sequence). Trimming left V 8 bases short and J 7 bases short, with 29 bases between. The CDR3 covers 18 residues. The CDR3 nucleotides are TGTGCCAGTCAGACGGGCAAGAAAGAGTCTCCTTCCATCGGGGAGCTGTTTTTT. Amino acids: CASQTGKKESPSIGELFF.

This clone was seen just once. The genes are TRBV27 and TRBJ1-6, with 7 positions matching TRBD1. The V segment lost 8 bases and the J segment 8 bases; nucleotides outside the gene matches: 9. CDR1 is MNHEY, CDR2 SMNVEV, per germline (reference sequence). The CDR3 sequence is 14 residues long. The CDR3 loop reads CASATGLKDSPLHF. For the CDR3, the DNA is TGTGCCAGCGCGACAGGGCTTAAAGATTCACCCCTCCACTTT.

The chain links TRBV4-1 to TRBJ2-6; TRBD1 is a possible D gene (5 bases). V was trimmed by 2 bases and J by 6 bases, leaving 17 bases between them. Looked up from germline, CDR1 is MGHRA and CDR2 is YSYEKL. This CDR3 region has 17 residues. The CDR3, as DNA: TGCGCCAGCAGCCAACCCCTTACAGGATTCCCGGCCAACGTCCTGACTTTC. Encoded protein: CASSQPLTGFPANVLTF.

This chain uses TRBV7-6 with TRBJ2-1; TRBD2 matches at 8 bases. This CDR3 has 14 residues. Germline CDR1 reads SGHVS; CDR2 reads FNYEAQ. V was clipped by 8 bases and J by 0 bases; unmatched bases: 3. CDR3 in amino acids: CASGSGSSYNEQFF. CDR3 DNA sequence: TGTGCCAGCGGAAGCGGGAGCTCCTACAATGAGCAGTTCTTC.

To note about this clone: The same CDR3 can be traced to other DNA sequences in this sample. V usage is TRBV5-1 and J usage is TRBJ1-2, with D uncertain. Trimming removed 0 bases at V and 2 bases at J, with 5 bases between. Germline V gene sequence: CDR1 SGHRS, CDR2 YFSETQ. CDR3 length: 13 amino acids. DNA of the CDR3: TGCGCCAGCAGCTTGGGCCAAAACTATGGCTACACCTTC. It translates to CASSLGQNYGYTF.

The chain couples TRBV7-9 to TRBJ1-2; D is uncertain. V shed 5 bases and J shed 6 bases, with 13 bases lying between them. CDR1 and CDR2 from the germline V gene are SEHNR and FQNEAQ (reference sequence). The CDR3 is 13 amino acids. Written as DNA, the CDR3 is TGTGCCAGCAGCCCACTAGCGACGGATGGCTACACCTTC. Its protein is CASSPLATDGYTF.

This clone was observed a single time. The chain recombines TRBV4-1 with TRBJ2-3; 11 bases match TRBD2. This CDR3 has 16 residues. Germline CDR1 reads MGHRA; CDR2 reads YSYEKL. The ends lost 1 base at V and 2 bases at J; junction bases unmatched: 2. Here the CDR3 reads CASSQALAGATDTQYF. The CDR3, as DNA: TGCGCCAGCAGCCAAGCACTAGCGGGGGCCACAGATACGCAGTATTTT.

The rearrangement links TRBV9 to TRBJ2-5, with D possibly being TRBD2 (6 bases). Between the trimmed V and J ends, which lost 4 bases and 1 base, there was a span of 14 bases. The CDR3 covers 15 residues. In germline, CDR1 is SGDLS, CDR2 YYNGEE. CDR3 amino acids: CASSPLPGLQETQYF. CDR3 DNA sequence: TGTGCCAGCAGCCCCCTACCGGGACTCCAAGAGACCCAGTACTTC.

This clone was picked up a small number of times. The sample carries other DNA sequences with the same CDR3. The rearrangement joins TRBV7-2 to TRBJ1-2; TRBD1 matches at 9 bases. This CDR3 comprises 14 residues. Looked up from germline, CDR1 is SGHTA and CDR2 is FQGNSA. Trimming took 1 base from V and 4 from J; bases not matched to a gene: 1. CDR3: CASSLGGQGYGYTF. CDR3 in DNA: TGTGCCAGCAGCTTAGGGGGACAGGGCTATGGCTACACCTTC.

The CDR3 sequence: CASSPAVGRDRNEQYF. The CDR3 nucleotides are TGCGCCAGCAGCCCGGCAGTGGGCAGGGATAGAAACGAGCAGTACTTC. The rearrangement joins TRBV5-1 to TRBJ2-7; D possibly corresponds to TRBD1 (5 bases). V lost 4 bases and J lost 5, with 22 bases in between. The CDR3 runs 16 residues. Germline CDR1 SGHRS, CDR2 YFSETQ.

The V and J genes are TRBV9 and TRBJ2-7; perhaps TRBD2 as D (5 bases). Trimming removed 0 bases at V and 1 base at J, with 11 bases between. CDR1 SGDLS and CDR2 YYNGEE come from the germline V gene. This CDR3 has 15 residues. As DNA, the CDR3 is TGTGCCAGCAGCGTAGCGGGATTGGGGTCCTACGAGCAGTACTTC. Translation: CASSVAGLGSYEQYF. The full variable domain, completed using reference TRBV9 and TRBJ2-7, is DSGVTQTPKHLITATGQRVTLRCSPRSGDLSVYWYQQSLDQGLQFLIQYYNGEERAKGNILERFSAQQFPDLHSELNLSSLELGDSALYFCASSVAGLGSYEQYFGPGTRLTVT.

The chain uses TRBV7-2 and TRBJ2-7; D ambiguous. Germline loops: CDR1 SGHTA, CDR2 FQGNSA. This CDR3 comprises 16 residues. V was clipped by 1 base and J by 3 bases, with 16 bases between them. The CDR3 sequence is CASSLEAGSAFYEQYF. CDR3 in DNA: TGTGCCAGCAGCTTAGAGGCAGGCTCCGCATTCTACGAGCAGTACTTC.

The genes are TRBV5-6 and TRBJ2-1; TRBD2 is a possible D gene (6 bases). CDR3 length equals 13 residues. In germline, CDR1 is SGHDT, CDR2 YYEEEE. Trimming removed 7 bases from V and 6 bases from J, with 14 bases in between. CDR3 in DNA: TGTGCCAGCGGAGGGGTGCCCGCCAATGAGCAGTTCTTC. Amino acid sequence: CASGGVPANEQFF. The full variable domain, completed using reference TRBV5-6 and TRBJ2-1, is DAGVTQSPTHLIKTRGQQVTLRCSPKSGHDTVSWYQQALGQGPQFIFQYYEEEERQRGNFPDRFSGHQFPNYSSELNVNALLLGDSALYLCASGGVPANEQFFGPGTRLTVL.

This clone occurred once. The J gene is TRBJ2-7, the V gene TRBV18; TRBD2 aligns across 10 bases. Losses at the gene ends were 5 bases for V and 0 bases for J; bases not matched to a gene: 7. CDR1 and CDR2 from the germline V gene are KGHSH and LQKENI. This CDR3 has 16 residues. In DNA form, the CDR3 reads TGTGCCAGCTCAACTACTATAGCGGGAGGCTCCTACGAGCAGTACTTC. Translation: CASSTTIAGGSYEQYF.

This clone showed up just once. The chain employs TRBV5-1 and TRBJ1-4; D is ambiguous. Germline lookup yields CDR1 SGHRS and CDR2 YFSETQ. CDR3 length: 14 amino acids. V dropped 0 bases and J dropped 5 bases, with 8 bases sitting between them. CDR3 sequence: CASSLGPDNEKLFF. CDR3 DNA: TGCGCCAGCAGCTTGGGGCCTGACAATGAAAAACTGTTTTTT.

The CDR3 bases are TGTGCCAGCAGCCCCCCCGGGGGAGTCTATGGCTACACCTTC. The encoded protein is CASSPPGGVYGYTF. The rearrangement links TRBV6-5 to TRBJ1-2; tentatively, D is TRBD1 (5 bases). This CDR3 contains 14 residues. Looked up from germline, CDR1 is MNHEY and CDR2 is SVGAGI. The V and J ends lost 6 bases and 4 bases respectively, with 15 bases between them.

This clone was detected only once. The genes are TRBV5-1 and TRBJ1-1; D gene uncertain. V dropped 2 bases and J dropped 1 base, with 9 bases sitting between them. CDR3 length equals 14 residues. CDR1 and CDR2 (germline): SGHRS, YFSETQ. The CDR3 DNA is TGCGCCAGCAGCTTATCGGCCTCGAACACTGAAGCTTTCTTT. It is translated as CASSLSASNTEAFF.

V gene TRBV11-2 combines with J gene TRBJ1-3; no definite D call. The V end was cut by 3 bases, the J end by 0 bases, with 9 bases between. CDR1 and CDR2 from the germline V gene are SGHAT and FQNNGV. The CDR3 is 15 residues long. CDR3 DNA sequence: TGTGCCAGCAGCTTTAGGGCAGTCTCTGGAAACACCATATATTTT. Amino acid sequence: CASSFRAVSGNTIYF.

CDR3 sequence: CASSSGHFYEQYF. CDR3 coding DNA: TGTGCCAGCTCATCGGGACATTTCTACGAGCAGTACTTC. The chain has TRBV18 and TRBJ2-7; possibly TRBD1 for D (6 bases). The CDR3 is 13 residues long. V dropped 5 bases and J dropped 3 bases, with 11 bases sitting between them. Germline lookup yields CDR1 KGHSH and CDR2 LQKENI.

The rearrangement joins TRBV29-1 to TRBJ1-2, with D hard to call. CDR1 and CDR2 from the germline V gene are SQVTM and ANQGSEA. Between the trimmed V and J ends, which lost 3 bases and 8 bases, there was a span of 10 bases. The CDR3 has 11 amino acids. The CDR3 region has the DNA TGCAGCGTTGATCCGGGTTCGGGCTACACCTTC. This codes for CSVDPGSGYTF.

Concerning this clone itself: Other DNA sequences in this sample translate to the same CDR3. V usage is TRBV5-1 and J usage is TRBJ2-5; D not resolved. V was clipped by 4 bases and J by 5 bases, with 9 bases between them. CDR1 and CDR2 (germline): SGHRS, YFSETQ. The CDR3 is made up of 12 amino acids. The CDR3 DNA follows: TGCGCCAGCAGCAGGTCCAGGGAGACCCAGTACTTC. This translates into CASSRSRETQYF.

Concerning this clone itself: Other DNA sequences in the sample encode the same CDR3. V gene TRBV10-1 combines with J gene TRBJ2-2; no definite D call. The CDR3 runs 13 residues. The germline gives CDR1 WNHNN, CDR2 SYGVQD (reference sequence). The V and J ends lost 0 bases and 4 bases respectively, with 3 bases between them. The CDR3 coding sequence is TGCGCCAGCAGTGAGTCGGGCACCGGGGAGCTGTTTTTT. Its translation: CASSESGTGELFF.

This chain connects TRBV19 to TRBJ1-5; the D gene is possibly TRBD1 (5 bases). V gave up 3 bases and J gave up 1 base, with 10 bases separating them. CDR3 length: 15 residues. The V gene's germline CDR1 is LNHDA and CDR2 SQIVND (reference sequence). CDR3 residues: CASSIGGTSNQPQHF. The CDR3, as DNA: TGTGCCAGTAGTATCGGCGGGACGAGCAATCAGCCCCAGCATTTT. Combining the CDR3 with reference TRBV19 and TRBJ1-5 gives the whole variable domain DGGITQSPKYLFRKEGQNVTLSCEQNLNHDAMYWYRQDPGQGLRLIYYSQIVNDFQKGDIAEGYSVSREKKESFPLTVTSAQKNPTAFYLCASSIGGTSNQPQHFGDGTRLSIL.

The chain combines TRBV19 with TRBJ1-2; D not resolved. CDR1 and CDR2 (germline): LNHDA, SQIVND (reference sequence). V lost 8 bases and J lost 1, with 11 bases in between. The CDR3 is 13 amino acids. The DNA for the CDR3 is TGTGCCAGTTCCAGGAACTTTAACTATGGCTACACCTTC. It codes for CASSRNFNYGYTF. The full variable domain, rest sourced from reference TRBV19 and TRBJ1-2, is DGGITQSPKYLFRKEGQNVTLSCEQNLNHDAMYWYRQDPGQGLRLIYYSQIVNDFQKGDIAEGYSVSREKKESFPLTVTSAQKNPTAFYLCASSRNFNYGYTFGSGTRLTVV.

On this clone: The same CDR3 is also encoded by other DNA sequences in this sample. The genes are TRBV2 and TRBJ2-2; 7 positions agree with TRBD2. The CDR3 totals 13 residues. Germline loops: CDR1 SNHLY, CDR2 FYNNEI. The J segment lost 3 bases and the V segment lost 6 bases, leaving 1 base of the junction unmatched. CDR3 bases: TGTGCCAGCAGGCGGGGGTACACCGGGGAGCTGTTTTTT. Protein sequence: CASRRGYTGELFF.

This rearrangement joins TRBV28 to TRBJ2-7, with 13 nucleotides matching TRBD2. From germline, CDR1 is MDHEN and CDR2 SYDVKM. This CDR3 region has 16 residues. The trim removed 5 bases at V and 2 bases at J, leaving 6 bases unmatched. For the CDR3, the DNA is TGTGCCAGCAGTGTCCAACTAGCGGGGGGGCCCTACGAGCAGTACTTC. It specifies CASSVQLAGGPYEQYF.

The J gene is TRBJ2-7, the V gene TRBV2, with TRBD1 matching over 7 bases. The germline CDR1 and CDR2 sequences are SNHLY and FYNNEI. The CDR3 is 14 residues long. Trimming took 1 base from V and 2 from J; bases not matched to a gene: 2. CDR3 residues: CASSEDGTAYEQYF. The CDR3 nucleotides read TGTGCCAGCAGTGAAGACGGGACAGCCTACGAGCAGTACTTC.